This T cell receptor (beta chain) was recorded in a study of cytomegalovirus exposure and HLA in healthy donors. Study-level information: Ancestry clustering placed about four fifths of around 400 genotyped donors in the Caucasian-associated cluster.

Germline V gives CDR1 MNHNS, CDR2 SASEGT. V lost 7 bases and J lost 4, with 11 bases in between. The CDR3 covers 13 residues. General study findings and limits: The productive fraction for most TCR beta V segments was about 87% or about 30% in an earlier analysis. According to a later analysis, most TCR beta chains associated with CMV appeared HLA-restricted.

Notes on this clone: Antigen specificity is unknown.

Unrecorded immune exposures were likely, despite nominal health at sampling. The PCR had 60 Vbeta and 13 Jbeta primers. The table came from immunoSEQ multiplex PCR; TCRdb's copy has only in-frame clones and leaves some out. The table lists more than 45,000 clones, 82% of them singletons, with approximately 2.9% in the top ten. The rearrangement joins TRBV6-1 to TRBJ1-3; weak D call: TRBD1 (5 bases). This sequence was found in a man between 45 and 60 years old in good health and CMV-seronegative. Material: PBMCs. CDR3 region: CASMSGLGNTIYF. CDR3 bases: TGTGCCAGCATGTCAGGGTTAGGAAACACCATATATTTT.